The 24 T cell receptor beta chains below all came from one sample that was sequenced in a study of blood T cell repertoires in COVID-19. Profiled with immunoSEQ multiplex PCR; TCRdb holds only in-frame clones, not every one. The sample includes over 150,000 clones, about 84% of them seen just once. The sequenced material came from peripheral blood. All receptors come from a human donor in a cohort sampled during active COVID-19.

The chain has TRBV2 and TRBJ1-1; no clear D. V dropped 3 bases and J dropped 4 bases, with 15 bases sitting between them. From germline, CDR1 is SNHLY and CDR2 FYNNEI. The CDR3 length is 15 residues. CDR3 in amino acids: CASSDDREGPTEAFF. The CDR3 coding sequence is TGTGCCAGCAGTGATGATCGGGAAGGGCCCACTGAAGCTTTCTTT.

The sample holds a few counts of this clone. The chain joins TRBV5-1 to TRBJ1-5; D is unclear. The CDR3 runs to 14 residues. Germline V CDR1 and CDR2: SGHRS, YFSETQ. The germline V and J ends were trimmed by 4 bases and 0 bases, with 8 bases remaining between them. The CDR3 DNA is TGCGCCAGCAGCCCCGGGGATAGCAATCAGCCCCAGCATTTT. Protein product: CASSPGDSNQPQHF.

This chain uses TRBV4-1 with TRBJ2-3; D is undetermined. In germline, CDR1 is MGHRA, CDR2 YSYEKL. CDR3 length: 15 amino acids. The V end lost 1 base, the J end lost 3 bases, and 11 bases lay between the germline ends. CDR3 amino acids: CASSQGVASTDTQYF. For the CDR3, the DNA is TGCGCCAGCAGCCAAGGGGTAGCATCAACAGATACGCAGTATTTT.

The CDR3 region is CASSLVSGTGGADTQYF. The CDR3 coding sequence is TGTGCCAGCAGCTTGGTCAGCGGGACAGGGGGCGCAGATACGCAGTATTTT. The chain recombines TRBV5-6 with TRBJ2-3; 12 positions agree with TRBD1. This CDR3 contains 17 residues. The V and J ends lost 0 bases and 4 bases, in that order; junction bases with no gene match: 6. CDR1 and CDR2 from the germline V gene are SGHDT and YYEEEE.

This clone has only a few counts. The CDR3 DNA reads as TGCGCCAGCAGCACCCGGGGAGGGTACGGCTACACCTTC. Amino acids: CASSTRGGYGYTF. The V gene is TRBV5-1, the J gene TRBJ1-2; D is unclear. Trimming took 4 bases from V and 8 from J, leaving 15 bases between them. Germline CDR1 and CDR2: SGHRS and YFSETQ. The CDR3 spans 13 residues. Using reference TRBV5-1 and TRBJ1-2 for the parts outside the CDR3, the full variable domain is KAGVTQTPRYLIKTRGQQVTLSCSPISGHRSVSWYQQTPGQGLQFLFEYFSETQRNKGNFPGRFSGRQFSNSRSEMNVSTLELGDSALYLCASSTRGGYGYTFGSGTRLTVV.

This rearrangement joins TRBV7-9 to TRBJ1-1, with a possible D match to TRBD1 (6 bases). CDR3 length: 13 amino acids. V was cut by 7 bases and J by 2 bases, with 11 bases left in between. Germline V gives CDR1 SEHNR, CDR2 FQNEAQ (reference sequence). This CDR3 is CASIKGGNTEAFF. Written as DNA, the CDR3 is TGTGCCAGCATTAAAGGGGGAAACACTGAAGCTTTCTTT.

The chain carries TRBV12-3 or TRBV12-4 and TRBJ2-7; D gene unclear. V lost 5 bases, J lost 7 bases, and 12 bases lay in between. The CDR3 contains 12 residues. The CDR3: CASSRALKEQYF. The CDR3 DNA reads TGTGCCAGCAGTCGTGCCCTAAAGGAGCAGTACTTC.

Regarding this clone: Other DNA sequences of this sample code for an identical CDR3. The chain links TRBV12-3 or TRBV12-4 to TRBJ2-7; D is ambiguous. This CDR3 is built from 12 residues. Trimming cost V 2 bases and J 4 bases, with 6 bases left between them. As DNA, the CDR3 is TGTGCCAGCAGTTTATCTGTTTACGAGCAGTACTTC. Translated, it gives CASSLSVYEQYF.

This chain connects TRBV5-1 to TRBJ2-1; TRBD2 matches at 13 bases. V trimming: 2 bases; J trimming: 2 bases; junction bases outside the gene matches: 4. This CDR3 is built from 17 residues. Germline lookup yields CDR1 SGHRS and CDR2 YFSETQ. The CDR3 nucleotides are TGCGCCAGCAGCTTAGGACTAGCGGGGGCGACCTACAATGAGCAGTTCTTC. This codes for CASSLGLAGATYNEQFF.

A few counts support this clone. The CDR3: CASSRDRGTGYTF. The CDR3, as DNA: TGTGCCAGCAGCAGGGACAGGGGGACTGGCTACACCTTC. The gene calls are TRBV5-4 and TRBJ1-2; 11 bases line up with TRBD1. J lost 7 bases, V lost 4 bases, and 3 bases had no gene match. The length of the CDR3 is 13 residues. Germline V gene data show CDR1 as SGHNT and CDR2 as YYREEE (reference sequence).

This clone was seen more than once but under ten times. The rearrangement links TRBV18 to TRBJ2-5; TRBD2 agrees at 9 bases. The ends lost 0 bases at V and 1 base at J; junction bases unmatched: 0. Germline V CDR1 and CDR2: KGHSH, LQKENI. The CDR3 loop spans 15 amino acids. The chain's CDR3 is CASSPPAGGQETQYF. The CDR3 bases are TGTGCCAGCTCACCACCAGCGGGGGGCCAAGAGACCCAGTACTTC.

The chain combines TRBV21-1 with TRBJ2-1; the table names TRBD1, a call not compared with the DNA. TRBV21-1 is a known pseudogene. The CDR3 totals 16 residues. CDR3 sequence reads: CASSARQVSSYNEQFF. Here the CDR3 DNA reads TGTGCCAGCAGCGCACGACAGGTCAGCTCCTACAATGAGCAGTTCTTC.

V is TRBV9 and J is TRBJ2-5; 12 bases agree with TRBD2. J gave up 5 bases and V 4 bases, and 12 bases lay outside the gene matches. Germline CDR1 is SGDLS and CDR2 is YYNGEE. The CDR3 runs to 17 residues. The CDR3 DNA follows: TGTGCCAGCAGCCCCCGGCCCCTAGCGGGGGGGCACGAGACCCAGTACTTC. Translation gives CASSPRPLAGGHETQYF. Looking up the rest from reference TRBV9 and TRBJ2-5 gives the full variable domain: DSGVTQTPKHLITATGQRVTLRCSPRSGDLSVYWYQQSLDQGLQFLIQYYNGEERAKGNILERFSAQQFPDLHSELNLSSLELGDSALYFCASSPRPLAGGHETQYFGPGTRLLVL.

The chain combines TRBV5-1 with TRBJ2-3; 8 nucleotides line up with TRBD2. V shed 0 bases, J shed 3 bases, and the junction held 6 bases outside the gene matches. The CDR3 sequence is 16 residues long. Germline CDR1 reads SGHRS; CDR2 reads YFSETQ. The CDR3: CASSLVGTSDTDTQYF. DNA of the CDR3: TGCGCCAGCAGCTTGGTCGGGACTAGTGATACAGATACGCAGTATTTT.

The chain couples TRBV6-1 to TRBJ2-7; 7 nucleotides line up with TRBD1. The CDR3 covers 13 residues. CDR1 and CDR2 (germline): MNHNS, SASEGT. Trimming at V came to 3 bases and at J to 2 bases, leaving 1 base not matched to a gene. As DNA, the CDR3 is TGTGCCAGCAGTGAGACAGGGACCTACGAGCAGTACTTC. Amino acids: CASSETGTYEQYF.

This chain joins TRBV3-1 (or the pseudogene TRBV3-2) and TRBJ2-2; D not certain. The CDR3 contains 14 residues. The V end lost 0 bases, the J end lost 6 bases, and 8 bases lay between the germline ends. Per germline, CDR1 LGHDT and CDR2 YNNKEL (reference sequence). CDR3 nucleotide sequence: TGTGCCAGCAGCCAAGATCAAGCTTCCGGGGAGCTGTTTTTT. This translates into CASSQDQASGELFF.

V usage is TRBV7-6 and J usage is TRBJ2-5; 13 positions match TRBD2. Trimming removed 5 bases from V and 3 bases from J; junction bases left unmatched: 6. Germline CDR1 is SGHVS and CDR2 is FNYEAQ. This CDR3 region has 16 residues. CDR3 nucleotides: TGTGCCAGCAGCCGGAGACTAGCGGGGGGCAAAGAGACCCAGTACTTC. Its protein is CASSRRLAGGKETQYF.

This clone was seen only a few times. CDR3 protein: CASSIQGPNSPLHF. CDR3 in DNA: TGTGCCAGCAGCATACAGGGCCCCAATTCACCCCTCCACTTT. The chain couples TRBV13 to TRBJ1-6; tentative D call: TRBD1 (6 bases). Germline V gene sequence: CDR1 PRHDT, CDR2 FYEKMQ (reference sequence). The CDR3 runs to 14 residues. Trimming took 5 bases from V and 7 from J, leaving 12 bases between them. Drawing the rest from reference TRBV13 and TRBJ1-6, the complete variable domain is AAGVIQSPRHLIKEKRETATLKCYPIPRHDTVYWYQQGPGQDPQFLISFYEKMQSDKGSIPDRFSAQQFSDYHSELNMSSLELGDSALYFCASSIQGPNSPLHFGNGTRLTVT.

This chain links TRBV7-2 with TRBJ2-3; 7 bases are shared with TRBD1. V lost 4 bases and J lost 4; bases outside the gene matches: 11. Germline V gene sequence: CDR1 SGHTA, CDR2 FQGNSA. The CDR3 loop spans 16 amino acids. CDR3 sequence (DNA): TGTGCCAGCAGCTACAGGGGCGCCAGGGGCGCAGATACGCAGTATTTT. This translates into CASSYRGARGADTQYF.

In this sample, this clone is medium-sized. V gene TRBV4-1 combines with J gene TRBJ1-4; TRBD1 matches 9 bases. This CDR3 region has 16 residues. Unmatched junction bases numbered 10, after V lost 3 bases and J lost 8 bases. Germline CDR1 and CDR2: MGHRA and YSYEKL. CDR3 coding DNA: TGCGCCAGCAGCCAGCCTCCGGGACAGGGATTGGAAAAACTGTTTTTT. Protein sequence: CASSQPPGQGLEKLFF.

The chain joins TRBV6-1 to TRBJ2-7; 9 bases fit TRBD2. Germline loops: CDR1 MNHNS, CDR2 SASEGT. V gave up 2 bases and J gave up 6 bases; unmatched junction bases: 17. This CDR3 region has 18 residues. The CDR3 region is CASSETLVLAGAPGEQYF. CDR3 nucleotides: TGTGCCAGCAGTGAAACCCTGGTGTTAGCGGGGGCCCCCGGCGAGCAGTACTTC.

This clone has just one count. V and J are TRBV15 and TRBJ1-3; maybe TRBD1 (6 bases). Germline CDR1 LNHNV, CDR2 YYDKDF (reference sequence). CDR3 size: 18 residues. With 1 base removed from V and 0 bases from J, the gap between germline ends came to 16 bases. The CDR3 DNA reads TGTGCCACCAGCAGAGGGGGGGGCAGGAGAGCCTCTGGAAACACCATATATTTT. Protein: CATSRGGGRRASGNTIYF. The variable domain in full, with the rest retrieved from reference TRBV15 and TRBJ1-3, is DAMVIQNPRYQVTQFGKPVTLSCSQTLNHNVMYWYQQKSSQAPKLLFHYYDKDFNNEADTPDNFQSRRPNTSFCFLDIRSPGLGDTAMYLCATSRGGGRRASGNTIYFGEGSWLTVV.

This CDR3 reads CASSQRTGTVTEAFF. CDR3 DNA: TGCGCCAGCAGCCAGAGGACAGGTACCGTTACTGAAGCTTTCTTT. V gene TRBV4-1 combines with J gene TRBJ1-1, with TRBD1 identical over 7 bases. Germline CDR1 is MGHRA and CDR2 is YSYEKL. The CDR3 sequence is 15 residues long. V shed 3 bases, J shed 5 bases, and the junction held 9 bases outside the gene matches.

The chain employs TRBV6-4 and TRBJ2-2; 7 bases are shared with TRBD1. Trimming cost V 7 bases and J 3 bases; bases outside gene matches: 5. The CDR3 consists of 14 residues. Germline V gives CDR1 MRHNA, CDR2 SNTAGT. CDR3 DNA: TGTGCCAGCAAAGAGGGGGCGGACACCGGGGAGCTGTTTTTT. It specifies CASKEGADTGELFF.